The present T cell receptor beta chain was sequenced within a study of shared clonotypes between healthy human individuals. Study conclusions and caveats: Generally, naive subsets came out with larger estimated richness than memory subsets. Rarefaction showed that sequencing of sorted subsets was incomplete (despite large depth).

CD8 cells regarded as naive lacked CD45RO, were positively chosen for CCR7, and omitted terminally differentiated effector memory CD45RA+ cells. Every one of the donors was a Caucasian adult that lived in Nashville, Tennessee. In the original analysis: Junction-only sequences without quality scores were provided by ImmunoSEQ, so filtering was different. Assay: immunoSEQ multiplex PCR; the TCRdb copy retains only in-frame clones and omits some. The DNA was the basis for D and trimming; V, J and clone size are from that table. The sample comprises about 2,100,000 clones, roughly 91% of which are singletons, and over 1.5% rests with the top ten. As to this clone: Its antigen is currently unknown.

The length of the CDR3 is 14 residues. The germline CDR1 and CDR2 sequences are SQVTM and ANQGSEA. V shed 1 base and J shed 2 bases, with 12 bases lying between them. The sequence was collected from a man in his late teens or twenties in good health. Some clones in this sample may be carry-over from other donors' samples. The sequenced material came from naive CD8+ T cells from PBMCs. The V gene is TRBV29-1, the J gene TRBJ2-7; D is perhaps TRBD1 (5 bases). CDR3 nucleotide sequence: TGCAGCGTTGAAGGATGGGGCGGCACCTACGAGCAGTACTTC. Its translation: CSVEGWGGTYEQYF.